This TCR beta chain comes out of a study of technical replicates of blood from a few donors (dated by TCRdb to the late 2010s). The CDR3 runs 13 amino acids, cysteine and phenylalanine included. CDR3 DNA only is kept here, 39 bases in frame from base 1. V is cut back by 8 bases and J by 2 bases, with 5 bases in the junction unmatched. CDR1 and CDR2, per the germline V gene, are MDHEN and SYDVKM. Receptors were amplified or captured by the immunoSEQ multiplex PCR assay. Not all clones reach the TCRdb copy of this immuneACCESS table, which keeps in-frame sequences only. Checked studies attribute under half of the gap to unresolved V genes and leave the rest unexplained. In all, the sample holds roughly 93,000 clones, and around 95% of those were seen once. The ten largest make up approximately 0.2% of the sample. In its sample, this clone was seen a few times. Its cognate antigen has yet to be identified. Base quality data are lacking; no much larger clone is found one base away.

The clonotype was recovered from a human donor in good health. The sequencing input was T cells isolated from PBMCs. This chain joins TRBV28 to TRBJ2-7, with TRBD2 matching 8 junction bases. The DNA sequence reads TGTGCCAGCCGGTTAGCGGGACCCTACGAGCAGTACTTC. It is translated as CASRLAGPYEQYF.